Listed below are T cell receptor beta chains from one sample, sequenced in a study of blood T cells in healthy people across ages. In TCRdb, the 5' RACE reads were re-called with MiXCR into one record per CDR3 protein. The data hold over a million distinct CDR3 sequences, with 42% observed a single time. The sample was blood. These receptors were taken from a woman between 18 and 30 years old in good health. CDR3s include the opening cysteine and the closing phenylalanine or tryptophan. Each record gives: D gene, V gene, clone size, J gene, CDR3 protein, CDR3 DNA. D genes are given only for firm matches. The size field is filled for only some rows; it gives once, few, many or a size class.

>NA|TRBV3-1|few|TRBJ2-7
CASSQASEAEQYF
TGTGCCAGCAGCCAGGCGTCGGAAGCCGAGCAGTACTTC
>NA|TRBV6-1|few|TRBJ2-1
CASTLTGNSDNEQFF
TGTGCCAGCACTTTAACAGGGAATTCGGACAATGAGCAGTTCTTC
>NA|TRBV9|once|TRBJ1-6
CASSALDGPSPLHF
TGTGCCAGCAGCGCGCTGGACGGGCCGTCACCCCTCCACTTT
>TRBD2|TRBV7-2|few|TRBJ2-5
CASSRIWRELDETQYF
TGTGCCAGCAGTCGAATCTGGCGGGAGCTAGACGAGACCCAGTACTTC
>NA|TRBV7-9|NA|TRBJ2-7
CASSRGLSNYEQYF
TGTGCCAGCAGCCGGGGACTGAGTAACTACGAGCAGTACTTC
>TRBD1|TRBV6-1|few|TRBJ1-2
CASEGQGNWYYGYTF
TGTGCCAGCGAGGGACAGGGGAATTGGTACTATGGCTACACCTTC
>NA|TRBV21-1|NA|TRBJ1-5
CASSKEDRDERPLRVCQPQHF
TGTGCCAGCAGCAAAGAAGACAGGGATGAGAGGCCCCTAAGAGTCTGTCAGCCCCAGCATTTT
>NA|TRBV3-1|NA|TRBJ1-4
CASSQRQRSHEKLFF
TGTGCCAGCAGCCAAAGGCAGCGGAGTCATGAAAAACTGTTTTTT
>TRBD2|TRBV2|few|TRBJ2-1
CASSWTSGRAMNEQFF
TGTGCCAGCAGTTGGACTAGCGGGAGGGCCATGAATGAGCAGTTCTTC
>NA|TRBV7-6|NA|TRBJ2-7
CASSLRIKHYERYF
TGTGCCAGCAGCTTACGGATTAAACACTACGAGCGGTACTTT
>TRBD1|TRBV29-1|NA|TRBJ2-1
CSVDYRGAGNEQFF
TGCAGCGTTGATTACAGGGGAGCAGGCAATGAGCAGTTCTTC
>NA|TRBV15|NA|TRBJ2-2
CATSTSGLTNTGELFF
TGTGCCACCAGCACCTCGGGACTCACGAACACCGGGGAACTGTTTTTT
>TRBD2|TRBV12-3/TRBV12-4|NA|TRBJ2-1
CASSPSGGAVVYEQFF
TGTGCCAGCAGCCCTAGCGGGGGGGCGGTAGTCTATGAGCAGTTCTTC
>NA|TRBV29-1|few|TRBJ2-5
CSVEKGRETQYF
TGCAGCGTTGAGAAGGGGAGAGAGACCCAGTACTTC
>NA|TRBV10-3|many|TRBJ2-7
CAISEDSLSYEQYF
TGTGCCATCAGTGAAGACAGCCTGTCCTACGAGCAGTACTTC
>NA|TRBV12-3/TRBV12-4|NA|TRBJ2-1
CASSPTYSYNEQFF
TGTGCCAGCAGTCCCACGTACTCCTACAATGAGCAGTTCTTC
>NA|TRBV27|NA|TRBJ1-4
CASRLNGATNEKLFF
TGTGCCAGCAGGCTCAACGGGGCAACTAATGAAAAACTGTTTTTT
>NA|TRBV12-3/TRBV12-4|NA|TRBJ2-5
CASSQGYRQYF
TGTGCCAGCAGCCAGGGATACAGGCAGTACTTC
>NA|TRBV6-1|few|TRBJ1-5
CASSGRGVDQPQHF
TGTGCCAGCAGCGGACGCGGGGTAGATCAGCCCCAGCATTTT
>NA|TRBV27|NA|TRBJ2-7
CASSLFTGGYEQYF
TGTGCCAGCAGTTTATTTACAGGAGGGTACGAGCAGTACTTC
>NA|TRBV7-9|NA|TRBJ1-2
CASSLVYRYGRLPNYGYTF
TGTGCCAGCAGCTTAGTGTATCGGTACGGACGACTCCCCAACTATGGCTACACCTTC
>NA|TRBV7-7|NA|TRBJ2-2
CASSLAEGGELFF
TGTGCTAGCAGCTTAGCGGAAGGCGGGGAGCTGTTTTTT
>NA|TRBV7-9|NA|TRBJ2-2
CASSLAKGSGQDTGELFF
TGTGCCAGCAGCTTAGCGAAAGGGTCCGGCCAAGACACCGGGGAGCTGTTTTTT
>NA|TRBV12-3/TRBV12-4|NA|TRBJ2-4
CASSLTSAKNIQYF
TGTGCCAGCAGTTTGACTTCAGCCAAAAACATTCAGTACTTC
>TRBD2|TRBV20-1|NA|TRBJ2-3
CSAGASGRTDTQYF
TGCAGTGCTGGAGCTAGCGGGAGAACAGATACGCAGTATTTT
>TRBD2|TRBV11-2|NA|TRBJ2-7
CASSFQLAGAAEQYF
TGTGCCAGCAGCTTTCAACTAGCGGGAGCGGCTGAGCAGTACTTC
>TRBD1|TRBV7-9|NA|TRBJ1-1
CASIPPGQQAFF
TGTGCCAGCATCCCGCCGGGACAGCAGGCTTTCTTT
>NA|TRBV7-2|NA|TRBJ1-1
CASRSLPAGNTEAFF
TGTGCCAGCAGGTCTCTCCCGGCCGGGAACACTGAAGCTTTCTTT
>NA|TRBV12-3/TRBV12-4|NA|TRBJ2-1
CASSVGAHNEQFF
TGTGCCAGCAGTGTAGGCGCCCACAATGAGCAGTTCTTC
>NA|TRBV20-1|few|TRBJ1-1
CSARKRGAGNTEAFF
TGCAGTGCTAGAAAGCGGGGGGCGGGGAACACTGAAGCTTTCTTT
>TRBD1|TRBV10-3|NA|TRBJ1-2
CAISDSGTAYGYTF
TGTGCCATCAGTGATTCCGGGACAGCCTATGGCTACACCTTC
>TRBD2|TRBV20-1|NA|TRBJ2-7
CSASRLAAYNEQYF
TGCAGTGCTAGTAGACTAGCGGCCTACAATGAGCAGTACTTC
>NA|TRBV7-9|many|TRBJ2-5
CASSEGTKETQYF
TGTGCCAGCAGCGAGGGTACTAAAGAGACCCAGTACTTC
>NA|TRBV7-2|NA|TRBJ1-3
CASSPRRGEGRSGNTIYF
TGTGCCAGCAGCCCGCGGAGAGGGGAGGGTAGGTCTGGAAACACCATATATTTT
>TRBD2|TRBV7-2|NA|TRBJ2-7
CASSLTSGIRNEQYF
TGTGCCAGCAGCTTAACTAGCGGGATTAGAAATGAGCAGTACTTC
>NA|TRBV2|NA|TRBJ2-3
CASSEGVSDTQYF
TGTGCCAGCAGTGAAGGGGTGTCAGATACGCAGTATTTT
>NA|TRBV21-1|NA|TRBJ2-5
CAGTRRRQETQYF
TGTGCCGGCACACGGAGGCGGCAAGAGACCCAGTACTTC
>TRBD1|TRBV7-2|few|TRBJ1-1
CASSPRQGRGTEAFF
TGTGCCAGCAGCCCCAGACAGGGCCGTGGCACTGAAGCTTTCTTT
>TRBD1|TRBV20-1|few|TRBJ2-7
CSANQPRTGGVRQYF
TGCAGTGCCAACCAACCCCGGACAGGGGGCGTTAGGCAGTACTTC
>NA|TRBV6-6|NA|TRBJ2-7
CATARNSYEQYF
TGTGCCACCGCTAGGAACTCCTACGAGCAGTACTTC
>TRBD2|TRBV7-2|few|TRBJ2-3
CASSLTSGFDTQYF
TGTGCCAGCAGCTTGACTAGCGGGTTTGATACGCAGTATTTT
>NA|TRBV7-9|NA|TRBJ2-7
CASSLDMTGASYEQYF
TGTGCCAGCAGCTTAGACATGACGGGCGCCTCCTACGAGCAGTACTTC
>NA|TRBV27|once|TRBJ2-7
CASGVSSGYEQYF
TGTGCCAGCGGGGTGAGCTCTGGGTACGAGCAGTACTTC
>TRBD2|TRBV6-6|NA|TRBJ2-5
CASSLLAGKVNEQYF
TGTGCCAGCAGTCTACTAGCGGGCAAGGTGAATGAGCAGTACTTC
>NA|TRBV20-1|few|TRBJ2-5
CSARYTNDGYNEQYF
TGCAGTGCTCGATACACGAATGACGGCTACAATGAGCAGTACTTC
>NA|TRBV5-6|NA|TRBJ2-5
CASTTPRGSETQYF
TGTGCCAGCACCACTCCACGGGGTTCAGAGACCCAGTACTTC
>NA|TRBV20-1|once|TRBJ2-7
CSARTAAGQHYNEQYF
TGCAGTGCCCGTACCGCGGCAGGGCAACACTACAATGAGCAGTACTTC
>TRBD1|TRBV9|NA|TRBJ1-1
CASSPRDRGRPTEAFF
TGTGCCAGCAGCCCCCGGGACAGGGGGCGGCCAACTGAAGCTTTCTTT
>TRBD1|TRBV27|NA|TRBJ2-6
CASSLSKGALDSGANVLTF
TGTGCCAGCAGTTTATCGAAGGGGGCCCTCGACTCTGGGGCCAACGTCCTGACTTTC
>NA|TRBV12-3/TRBV12-4|NA|TRBJ2-7
CASRPGRGFNEQYF
TGTGCCAGCAGACCGGGACGGGGGTTTAACGAGCAGTACTTC
>NA|TRBV29-1|few|TRBJ2-7
CSVGFGTGSYEQYF
TGCAGCGTTGGGTTCGGGACGGGCTCCTACGAGCAGTACTTC
>TRBD2|TRBV4-3|NA|TRBJ2-1
CASSRRLASADNEQFF
TGCGCCAGCAGCCGCAGACTAGCTTCCGCCGACAATGAGCAGTTCTTC